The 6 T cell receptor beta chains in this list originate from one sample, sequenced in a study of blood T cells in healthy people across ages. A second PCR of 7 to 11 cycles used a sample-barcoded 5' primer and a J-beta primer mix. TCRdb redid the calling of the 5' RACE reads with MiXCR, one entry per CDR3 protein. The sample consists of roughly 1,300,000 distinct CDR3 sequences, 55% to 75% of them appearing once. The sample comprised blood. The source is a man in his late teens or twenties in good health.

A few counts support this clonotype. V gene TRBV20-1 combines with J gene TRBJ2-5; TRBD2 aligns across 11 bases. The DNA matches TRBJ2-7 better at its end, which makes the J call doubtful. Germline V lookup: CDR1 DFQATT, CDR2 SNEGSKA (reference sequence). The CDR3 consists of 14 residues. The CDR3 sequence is CSAVGTSGRYEQYF. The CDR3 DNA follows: TGCAGTGCAGTCGGGACTAGCGGAAGATACGAGCAGTACTTC.

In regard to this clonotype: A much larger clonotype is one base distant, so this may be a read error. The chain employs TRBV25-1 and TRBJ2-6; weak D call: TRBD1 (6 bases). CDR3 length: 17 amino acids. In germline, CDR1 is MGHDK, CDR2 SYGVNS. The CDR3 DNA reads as TGTACCAGCAGTGAACAAAGGGACACCTCTGGGGCCAACGTCCTGACTTTC. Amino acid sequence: CTSSEQRDTSGANVLTF.

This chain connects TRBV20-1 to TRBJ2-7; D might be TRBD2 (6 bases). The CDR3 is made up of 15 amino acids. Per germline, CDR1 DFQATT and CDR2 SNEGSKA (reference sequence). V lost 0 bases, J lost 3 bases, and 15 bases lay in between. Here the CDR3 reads CSARDSRDSLYEQYF. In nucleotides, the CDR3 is TGCAGTGCTAGAGACAGCCGGGACTCCCTCTACGAGCAGTACTTC.

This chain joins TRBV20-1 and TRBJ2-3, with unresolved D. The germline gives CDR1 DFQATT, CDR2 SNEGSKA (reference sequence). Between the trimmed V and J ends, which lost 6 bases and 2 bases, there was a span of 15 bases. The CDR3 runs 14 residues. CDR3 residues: CSAENVGSTDTQYF. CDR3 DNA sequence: TGCAGTGCCGAGAATGTGGGTTCCACAGATACGCAGTATTTT.

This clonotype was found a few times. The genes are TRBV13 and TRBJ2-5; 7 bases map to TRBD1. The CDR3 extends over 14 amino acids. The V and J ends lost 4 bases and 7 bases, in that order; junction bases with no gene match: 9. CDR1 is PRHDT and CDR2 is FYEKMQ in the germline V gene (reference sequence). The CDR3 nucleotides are TGTGCCAGCAGCTCCGGGACAGCGAGGGGGACCCAGTACTTC. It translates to CASSSGTARGTQYF.

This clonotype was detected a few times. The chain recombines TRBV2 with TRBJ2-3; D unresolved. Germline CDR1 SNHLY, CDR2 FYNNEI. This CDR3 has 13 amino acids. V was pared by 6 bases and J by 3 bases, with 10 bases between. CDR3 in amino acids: CASSAALTDTQYF. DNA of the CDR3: TGTGCCAGCAGCGCTGCGCTTACAGATACGCAGTATTTT.